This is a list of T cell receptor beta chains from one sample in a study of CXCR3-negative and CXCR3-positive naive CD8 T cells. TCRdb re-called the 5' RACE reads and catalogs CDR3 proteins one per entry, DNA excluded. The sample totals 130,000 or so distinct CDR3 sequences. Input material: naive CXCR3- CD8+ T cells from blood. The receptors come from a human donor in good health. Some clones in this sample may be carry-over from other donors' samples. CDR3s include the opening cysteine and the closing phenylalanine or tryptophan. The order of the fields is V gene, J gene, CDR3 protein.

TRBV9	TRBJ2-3	CASSVGLTDTQYF
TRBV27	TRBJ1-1	CASSLQVGQKAEAFF
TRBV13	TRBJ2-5	CASSLFIPETQYF
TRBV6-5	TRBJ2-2	CASRLLGLDTGELFF
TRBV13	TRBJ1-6	CASSLATGQGGSPLHF
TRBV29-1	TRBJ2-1	CSVVEESAGASSYNEQFF
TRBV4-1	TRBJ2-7	CASSQVNSGRSSYEQYF
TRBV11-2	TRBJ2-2	CASSLDEIANTGELFF
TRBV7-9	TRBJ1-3	CASSPRWTGSGNTIYF
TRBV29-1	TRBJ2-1	CSVVGATSSYNEQFF
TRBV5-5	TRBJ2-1	CASSDLGDEQFF
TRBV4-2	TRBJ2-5	CASSPSVKETQYF
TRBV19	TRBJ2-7	CASSTRTGWRGEQYF
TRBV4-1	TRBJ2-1	CASSQSMVAGLAEGEQFF
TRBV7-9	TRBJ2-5	CASSFTEYQETQYF